These T cell receptor beta chains were read from a single sample in a study of beta chain features in type 1 diabetes. The repertoire was sequenced with immunoSEQ multiplex PCR; TCRdb's copy has only in-frame clones and lacks some. This sample has roughly 260,000 clones; approximately 10% occur once, and the top ten carry around 0.017%. The sequencing input was naive CD4+ T cells from blood. The receptors were sampled from a young man with type 1 diabetes. CDR3s include the opening cysteine and the closing phenylalanine or tryptophan. Fields, in order: D gene, J gene, V gene, clone size, CDR3 DNA, CDR3 protein. D genes are given only for firm matches. Only part of the rows carry a size: once, few, many, or a class if the clone is expanded.

d_gene: TRBD1
j_gene: TRBJ1-2
v_gene: TRBV6-1
abundance: -
CDR3nt: TGTGCCAGCAGTGTCCGGGACAGGGACGGCTACACCTTC
CDR3aa: CASSVRDRDGYTF

d_gene: -
j_gene: TRBJ1-1
v_gene: TRBV7-9
abundance: -
CDR3nt: TGTGCCAGCAGCCCTCAGGGTGACACTGAAGCTTTCTTT
CDR3aa: CASSPQGDTEAFF

d_gene: -
j_gene: TRBJ1-6
v_gene: TRBV6-5
abundance: few
CDR3nt: TGTGCCAGCAGTAACAGGGCGGGTCGGACACCCCTCCACTTT
CDR3aa: CASSNRAGRTPLHF

d_gene: -
j_gene: TRBJ1-1
v_gene: TRBV28
abundance: -
CDR3nt: TGTGCCAGCAGTCCCGTTGGGGGGGTCTTCTTT
CDR3aa: CASSPVGGVFF

d_gene: -
j_gene: TRBJ2-5
v_gene: TRBV19
abundance: few
CDR3nt: TGTGCCAGTAGTATTGAGGGGGAGAAGACCCAGTACTTC
CDR3aa: CASSIEGEKTQYF

d_gene: TRBD1
j_gene: TRBJ2-2
v_gene: TRBV18
abundance: -
CDR3nt: TGTGCCAGCTCACCAACGGGACAGGGGCGCACCGGGGAGCTGTTTTTT
CDR3aa: CASSPTGQGRTGELFF

d_gene: -
j_gene: TRBJ1-3
v_gene: TRBV29-1
abundance: few
CDR3nt: TGCAGCGTTGGACATGCTGGAAACACCATATATTTT
CDR3aa: CSVGHAGNTIYF

d_gene: -
j_gene: TRBJ2-7
v_gene: TRBV6-1
abundance: few
CDR3nt: TGTGCCAGCAGAACACTCCCGGGGGCCTACGAGCAGTACTTC
CDR3aa: CASRTLPGAYEQYF

d_gene: TRBD2
j_gene: TRBJ2-3
v_gene: TRBV15
abundance: -
CDR3nt: TGTGCCATCAGCACGGGGGGGCCCACAGATACGCAGTATTTT
CDR3aa: CAISTGGPTDTQYF

d_gene: -
j_gene: TRBJ1-5
v_gene: TRBV7-8
abundance: few
CDR3nt: TGTGCCAGCAGCCGACAGGCGGATCAGCCCCAGCATTTT
CDR3aa: CASSRQADQPQHF

d_gene: TRBD2
j_gene: TRBJ2-3
v_gene: TRBV5-1
abundance: -
CDR3nt: TGCGCCAGCAGCTGGGGACTAGCGGGTACGCAGTATTTT
CDR3aa: CASSWGLAGTQYF

d_gene: -
j_gene: TRBJ2-2
v_gene: TRBV29-1
abundance: -
CDR3nt: TGCAGCGTAGAAGGCAGTTTGAACACCGGGGAGCTGTTTTTT
CDR3aa: CSVEGSLNTGELFF

d_gene: TRBD1
j_gene: TRBJ2-2
v_gene: TRBV28
abundance: -
CDR3nt: TGTGCCAGCAGTTTCCGGGACAGGGACACCGGGGAGCTGTTTTTT
CDR3aa: CASSFRDRDTGELFF

d_gene: -
j_gene: TRBJ2-5
v_gene: TRBV18
abundance: few
CDR3nt: TGTGCCAGCTCACCACCTGGGCGGGCCCAAGAGACCCAGTACTTC
CDR3aa: CASSPPGRAQETQYF